The subject of this entry is one T cell receptor beta chain. This table comes from immunoSEQ multiplex PCR, and its TCRdb copy is limited to in-frame clones, with some not included. The sample lists about 200,000 clones; around 92% were seen once. These data come from a study of blood T cell repertoires in COVID-19. Trimming took off 0 bases at V and 0 bases at J, with 11 bases between the two ends. Germline assignment: CDR1 SGDLS and CDR2 YYNGEE. The CDR3 sequence is 16 residues long. The sequenced sample consisted of PBMCs or T cells enriched from blood (not recorded which). This rearrangement joins TRBV9 to TRBJ2-3, with D uncertain. This TCR was recovered from a woman between 18 and 29 years old who had recovered from COVID-19. The CDR3 bases are TGTGCCAGCAGCGTAGATGAGTCGTTTAGCACAGATACGCAGTATTTT. Translating it yields CASSVDESFSTDTQYF.